The present entry profiles one T cell receptor beta chain with its context. Its antigen target is currently unknown. Within one base of it there is no much larger clone, and no base qualities were kept. The CDR3 contains 13 residues, cysteine and phenylalanine counted. Only the CDR3 DNA stays, 39 bases, in frame from base 1. Sequences MNHNS (CDR1) and SASEGT (CDR2) are obtained from the germline V gene. The V and J ends are trimmed by 3 bases and 3 bases, leaving 8 bases between them. This entry belongs to a study of graft-versus-host responses after intestinal transplantation (dated by TCRdb to 2020 to 2022). About the investigation overall: The transplants that recipients got were multivisceral, liver-intestinal, or isolated intestinal. The cohort enrolled some 23 intestinal transplant recipients, one of whom was a retransplant, and a few patients without pretransplant specimens were excluded. Anti-thymocyte globulin induction was given to all recipients, followed by maintenance tacrolimus and steroids for approximately 3 years. A peak of at least 4% donor T cells among recipient peripheral blood mononuclear cells was the definition used for donor T cell macrochimerism. To identify alloreactive clones, pre-transplant mixed lymphocyte reaction products were sequenced and then compared with unstimulated pre-transplant donor and recipient T cells. Instead of going to the commercial service, samples from a few later patients were sequenced in-house on an Illumina MiSeq and processed with MiXCR. After intestinal transplantation, graft-versus-host and host-versus-graft alloreactive T cell clones in the graft, circulation and bone marrow were tracked using bulk TCR-beta CDR3 sequencing.

Libraries were built with the immunoSEQ multiplex PCR assay. In most patients, genomic DNA was isolated using the Qiagen DNeasy Blood and Tissue Kit and sent frozen to Adaptive Biotechnologies for TCR sequencing. High-throughput TCR-beta CDR3 sequencing of genomic DNA from most patients was performed by Adaptive Biotechnologies. Concerning the study's data processing: TCR sequencing data for roughly 20 patients were retrieved from Adaptive's ImmunoSEQ software; three other patients were processed with MiXCR and VDJtools. To correct CD4 versus CD8 sorting errors, any sequence found in both subsets at a frequency ratio below 5:1 was removed. CDR3 nucleotide sequences shared between donor and recipient were removed because the origin of such sequences could not be assigned. To count as alloreactive, a clone needed at least 2-fold expansion over unstimulated cells and a minimum CFSE-low frequency of 0.002% (template counts) or 0.001% (read counts). Clones were considered mappable if detected in sequenced pre-transplant spleen, lymph node, or MLR CFSE-low populations of the donor or recipient. The cumulative frequency of alloreactive clones was calculated as a percentage of all sequences, weighted by copy number. The immuneACCESS repertoire file appears here via TCRdb, limited to in-frame rearrangements. These files lack a portion of the clones; in checked studies, under half of the deficit traces to unresolved V genes, and the cause of the others is not known. D and trimming come from the DNA, and the V and J calls and clone size come from that table. The sample includes approximately 130,000 clones, with approximately 94% observed a single time. Together, the top ten hold around 0.15% of the sample.

Paper-wide results and their limitations: GvH clones turned up in recipient bone marrow, with some appearing earlier in ileal mucosa or blood, a pattern consistent with an intestinal mucosal origin. Peak levels of circulating GvH clones were associated with declines in HvG clones early after transplant. The conclusions were limited by the relatively low number and heterogeneity of the intestinal transplant patients. High GvH to HvG T cell clonal ratios were observed in the allografts of patients with donor T cell macrochimerism.

In light of the paper, this sample's time point label describes: cells obtained before transplantation from donor or recipient. CD3+CD4+ and CD3+CD8+ populations were FACS-sorted from unstimulated pre-transplant donor and recipient cells taken from spleen or lymph nodes. Source: unstimulated CD4+ T cells sorted from spleen or lymph node cells, taken before intestinal transplant. The rearranged chain carries TRBV6-1 and TRBJ1-1; a tentative D match to TRBD1 spans 6 bases. The sequence was obtained from a human donor who received an intestinal transplant. The nucleotides read TGTGCCAGCAGTGAGGGACAAGACACTGAAGCTTTCTTT. It encodes CASSEGQDTEAFF.